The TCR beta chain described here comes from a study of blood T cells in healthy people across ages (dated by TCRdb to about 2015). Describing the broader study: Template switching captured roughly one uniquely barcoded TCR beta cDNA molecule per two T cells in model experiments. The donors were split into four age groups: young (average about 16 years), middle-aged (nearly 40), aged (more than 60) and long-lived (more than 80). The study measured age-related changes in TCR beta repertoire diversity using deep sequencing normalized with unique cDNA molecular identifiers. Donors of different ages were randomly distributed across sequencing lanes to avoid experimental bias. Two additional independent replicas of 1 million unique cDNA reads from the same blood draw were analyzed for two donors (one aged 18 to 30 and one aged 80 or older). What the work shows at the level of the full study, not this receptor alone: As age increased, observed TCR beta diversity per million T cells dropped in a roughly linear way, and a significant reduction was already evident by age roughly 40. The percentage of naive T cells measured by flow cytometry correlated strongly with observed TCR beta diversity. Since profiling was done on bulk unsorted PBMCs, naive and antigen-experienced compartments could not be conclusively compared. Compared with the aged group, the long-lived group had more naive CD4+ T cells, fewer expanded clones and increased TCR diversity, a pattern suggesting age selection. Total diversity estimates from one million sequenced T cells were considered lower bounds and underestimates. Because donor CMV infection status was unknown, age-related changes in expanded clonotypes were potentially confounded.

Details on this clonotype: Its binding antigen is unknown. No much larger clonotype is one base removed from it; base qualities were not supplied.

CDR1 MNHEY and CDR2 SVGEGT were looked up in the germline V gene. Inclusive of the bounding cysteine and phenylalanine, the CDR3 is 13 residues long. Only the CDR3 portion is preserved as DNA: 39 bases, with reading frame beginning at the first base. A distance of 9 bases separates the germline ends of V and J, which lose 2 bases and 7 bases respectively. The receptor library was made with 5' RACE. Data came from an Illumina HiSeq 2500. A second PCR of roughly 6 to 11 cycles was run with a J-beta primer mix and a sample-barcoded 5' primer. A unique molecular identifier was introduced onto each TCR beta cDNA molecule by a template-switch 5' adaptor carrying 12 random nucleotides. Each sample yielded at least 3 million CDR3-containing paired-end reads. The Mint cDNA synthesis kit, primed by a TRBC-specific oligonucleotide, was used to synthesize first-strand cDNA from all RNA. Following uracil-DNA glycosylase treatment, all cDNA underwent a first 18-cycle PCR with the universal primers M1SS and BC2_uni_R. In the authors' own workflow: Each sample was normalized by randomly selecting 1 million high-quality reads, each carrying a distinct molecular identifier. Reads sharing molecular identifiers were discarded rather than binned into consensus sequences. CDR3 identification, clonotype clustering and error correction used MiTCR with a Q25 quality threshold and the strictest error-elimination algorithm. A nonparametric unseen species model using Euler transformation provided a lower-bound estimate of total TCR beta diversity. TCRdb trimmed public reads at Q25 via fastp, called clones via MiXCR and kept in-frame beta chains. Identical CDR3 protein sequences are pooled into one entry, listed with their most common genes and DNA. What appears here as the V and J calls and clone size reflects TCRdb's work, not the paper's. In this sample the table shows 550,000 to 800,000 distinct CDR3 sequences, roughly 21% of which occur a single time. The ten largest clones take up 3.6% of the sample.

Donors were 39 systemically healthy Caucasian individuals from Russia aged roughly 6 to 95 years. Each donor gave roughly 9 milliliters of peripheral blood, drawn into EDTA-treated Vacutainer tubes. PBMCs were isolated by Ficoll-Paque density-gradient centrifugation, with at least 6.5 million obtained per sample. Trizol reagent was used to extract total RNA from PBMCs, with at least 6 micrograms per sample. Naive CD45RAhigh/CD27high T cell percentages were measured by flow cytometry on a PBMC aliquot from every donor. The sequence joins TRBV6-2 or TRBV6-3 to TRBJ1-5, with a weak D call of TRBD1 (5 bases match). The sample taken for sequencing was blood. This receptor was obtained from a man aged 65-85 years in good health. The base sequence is TGTGCCAGCAGTTACAGGGGTGGGCAGCCCCAGCATTTT. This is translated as CASSYRGGQPQHF.